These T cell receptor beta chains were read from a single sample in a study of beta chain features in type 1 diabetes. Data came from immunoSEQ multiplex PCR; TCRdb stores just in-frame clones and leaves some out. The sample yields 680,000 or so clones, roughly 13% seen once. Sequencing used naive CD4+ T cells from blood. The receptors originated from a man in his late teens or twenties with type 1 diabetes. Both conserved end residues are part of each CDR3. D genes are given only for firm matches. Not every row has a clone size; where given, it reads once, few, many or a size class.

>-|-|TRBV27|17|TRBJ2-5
TGTGCCAGCAGTTTAATGAGGCGGCAGCAGTACCAAGAGACCCAGTACTTC
CASSLMRRQQYQETQYF
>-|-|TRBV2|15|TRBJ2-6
TGTGCCAGCAGGTCCTCATCCTCTGGGGCCAACGTCCTGACTTTC
CASRSSSSGANVLTF
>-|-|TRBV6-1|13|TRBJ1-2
TGTGCCAGCAGTTCCGGGACGGAGGCTGACTACACCTTC
CASSSGTEADYTF
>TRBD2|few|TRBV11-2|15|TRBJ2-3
TGTGCCAGCAGCCTCGGGGGGATTCACCCAGATACGCAGTATTTT
CASSLGGIHPDTQYF
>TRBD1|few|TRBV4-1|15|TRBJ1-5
TGCGCCAGCAGTCCCGGGACAGCTATCAATCAGCCCCAGCATTTT
CASSPGTAINQPQHF
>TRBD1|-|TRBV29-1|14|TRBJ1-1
TGCAGCGTGCCCGGGACAGGGAGTTTAGCTGAAGCTTTCTTT
CSVPGTGSLAEAFF
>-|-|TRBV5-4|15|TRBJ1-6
TGTGCCAGCAGCCCGAACACGGACGGGAATTCACCCCTCCACTTT
CASSPNTDGNSPLHF
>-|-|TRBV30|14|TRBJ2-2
TGTGCCTGGAGGCCGGGCCCGAACACCGGGGAGCTGTTTTTT
CAWRPGPNTGELFF
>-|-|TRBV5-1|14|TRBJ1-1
TGCGCCAGCAGCTCCCAGGAGATGAACACTGAAGCTTTCTTT
CASSSQEMNTEAFF
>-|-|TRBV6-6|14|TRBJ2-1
TGTGCCAGCTGTTTCAGGGCAGCCTACAATGAGCAGTTCTTC
CASCFRAAYNEQFF
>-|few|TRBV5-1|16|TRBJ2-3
TGCGCCAGCAGCTTGGGGATTGGGGCTCCACGGGATACGCAGTATTTT
CASSLGIGAPRDTQYF
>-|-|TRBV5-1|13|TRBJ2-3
TGCGCCAGCAGCTCCAGGGCCCCAGATACGCAGTATTTT
CASSSRAPDTQYF
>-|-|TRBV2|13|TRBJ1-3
TGTGCCAGCAGTTCGGACATGGGAAACACCATATATTTT
CASSSDMGNTIYF
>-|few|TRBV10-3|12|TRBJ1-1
TGTGCCAGCGAAGACGGAGCTACTGAAGCTTTCTTT
CASEDGATEAFF
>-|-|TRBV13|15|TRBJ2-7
TGTGCCAGCAGCTTACTTCGGGACGACATTTTCGAGCAGTACTTC
CASSLLRDDIFEQYF
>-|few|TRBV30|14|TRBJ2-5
TGTGCCTGGAGTGTAGGAGGGGCGCAAGAGACCCAGTACTTC
CAWSVGGAQETQYF
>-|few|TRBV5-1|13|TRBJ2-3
TGCGCCAGCAGCTTGGTCAGCACAGATACGCAGTATTTT
CASSLVSTDTQYF
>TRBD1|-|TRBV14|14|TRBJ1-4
TGTGCCAGCAGCGCCCGACAGGGCAATAACCGACTGTTTTTT
CASSARQGNNRLFF
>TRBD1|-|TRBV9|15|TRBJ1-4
TGTGCCAGCAGTGCCGAACCGGGACAGGGCAGTTTGTTGTTTTTT
CASSAEPGQGSLLFF
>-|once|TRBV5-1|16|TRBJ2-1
TGCGCCAGCAGCTTGGTGGCGGGGGCCTATGACAATGAGCAGTTCTTC
CASSLVAGAYDNEQFF
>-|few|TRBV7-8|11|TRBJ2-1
TGTGCCAGCAGCAATGGGGTTGGGCAGTTCTTC
CASSNGVGQFF
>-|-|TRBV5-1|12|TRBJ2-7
TGCGCCAGCAGTTTCGGCGGATACGAGCAGTACTTC
CASSFGGYEQYF
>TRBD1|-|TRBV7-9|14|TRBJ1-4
TGTGCCAGCAGCCCAGGACAGGGGTATGAAAAACTGTTTTTT
CASSPGQGYEKLFF
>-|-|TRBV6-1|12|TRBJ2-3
TGTGCCAGCAGTGAAAACTTGGATACGCAGTATTTT
CASSENLDTQYF
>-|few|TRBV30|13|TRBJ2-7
TGTAGTTTATTGGAACAGTCTACCTACGAGCAGTACTTC
CSLLEQSTYEQYF
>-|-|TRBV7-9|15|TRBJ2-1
TGTGCCAGCAGCCCCTCTGGGGATATGTACAATGAGCAGTTCTTC
CASSPSGDMYNEQFF
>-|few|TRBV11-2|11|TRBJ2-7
TGTGCCAGCAGCTTAGTGACCGAGCAGTACTTC
CASSLVTEQYF
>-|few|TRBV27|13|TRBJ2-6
TGTGCCAGCAGTTTACTTGGGGCCAACGTCCTGACTTTC
CASSLLGANVLTF
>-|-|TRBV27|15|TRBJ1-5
TGTGCCAGCAGTTTAGGAGGAGTGGGAGATCAGCCCCAGCATTTT
CASSLGGVGDQPQHF
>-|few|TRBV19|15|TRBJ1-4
TGTGCCAGTAGTGCTTCCGGGACAACTAATGAAAAACTGTTTTTT
CASSASGTTNEKLFF
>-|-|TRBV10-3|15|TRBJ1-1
TGTGCCATCAGTGAATACGGGACACCGAACACTGAAGCTTTCTTT
CAISEYGTPNTEAFF
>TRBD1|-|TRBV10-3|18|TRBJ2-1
TGTGCCATCAGTGAGTCGACCCGTGGACAGGGAGGTAACAATGAGCAGTTCTTC
CAISESTRGQGGNNEQFF
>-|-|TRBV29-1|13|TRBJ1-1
TGCAGCGTGGGTGTGGTCGGGGCCACTGAAGCTTTCTTT
CSVGVVGATEAFF
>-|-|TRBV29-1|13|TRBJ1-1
TGCAGCGTTGAAGGTCGCTTAGAGAGGGGAGCTTTCTTT
CSVEGRLERGAFF
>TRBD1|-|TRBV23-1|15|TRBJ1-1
TGCGCCAGCAGTCAATCGGGACAGAGAGGCACTGAAGCTTTCTTT
CASSQSGQRGTEAFF
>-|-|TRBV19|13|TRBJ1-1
TGTGCCAGTAGTGATGCTGGGCCCACTGAAGCTTTCTTT
CASSDAGPTEAFF
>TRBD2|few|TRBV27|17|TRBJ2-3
TGTGCCAGCAGTTGGGTGCTAGCGGGGGGAACCACAGATACGCAGTATTTT
CASSWVLAGGTTDTQYF
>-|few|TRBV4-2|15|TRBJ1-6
TGTGCCAGCAGCCAAGATTTAGGAGGGAATTCACCCCTCCACTTT
CASSQDLGGNSPLHF
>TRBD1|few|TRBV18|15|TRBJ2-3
TGTGCCAGCTCACCTTCAGGGGGCGCATCGGATACGCAGTATTTT
CASSPSGGASDTQYF
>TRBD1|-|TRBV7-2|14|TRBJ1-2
TGTGCCAGCAGCCGACAAGGGACAGAGGGCGGCTACACCTTC
CASSRQGTEGGYTF
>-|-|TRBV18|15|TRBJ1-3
TGTGCCAGCTCACCCCGACAGGACTCTGGAAACACCATATATTTT
CASSPRQDSGNTIYF
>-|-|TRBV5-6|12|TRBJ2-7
TGTGCCAGCAGCTCAGACACATACGAGCAGTACTTC
CASSSDTYEQYF
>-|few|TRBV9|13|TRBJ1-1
TGTGCCAGCAGCGGGGGGAAGAACACTGAAGCTTTCTTT
CASSGGKNTEAFF
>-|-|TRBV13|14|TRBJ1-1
TGTGCCAGCAGCTTACAAGGTTTGGGGACTGAAGCTTTCTTT
CASSLQGLGTEAFF
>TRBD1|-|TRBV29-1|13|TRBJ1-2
TGCAGCGTTGAGGTGGGAACAGGGGAGGGCTACACCTTC
CSVEVGTGEGYTF
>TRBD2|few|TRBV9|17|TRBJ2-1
TGTGCCAGCAGCGTAGCTCCAGCTAGCGGGGTTGTCCTGGGGCAGTTCTTC
CASSVAPASGVVLGQFF
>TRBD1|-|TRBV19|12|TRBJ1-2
TGTGCCAGTGCGGGGACAGGGTCCGGCTACACCTTC
CASAGTGSGYTF
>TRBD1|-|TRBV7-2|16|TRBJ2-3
TGTGCCAGCAGCCAACACCTGGACAGGAGCACAGATACGCAGTATTTT
CASSQHLDRSTDTQYF
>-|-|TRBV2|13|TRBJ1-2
TGTGCCAGCAAGCAGGGGTCGTACTATGGCTACACCTTC
CASKQGSYYGYTF
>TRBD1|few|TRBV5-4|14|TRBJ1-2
TGTGCCAGCAGCCCGAAGACAGGGGGGAGCGGCTACACCTTC
CASSPKTGGSGYTF
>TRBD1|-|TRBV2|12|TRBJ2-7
TGTGCCAGCAGCAGGACAGGGGTCGAGCAGTACTTC
CASSRTGVEQYF
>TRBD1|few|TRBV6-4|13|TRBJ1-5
TGTGCCAGCAGTGACTCGACAGGGGAGCCCCAGCATTTT
CASSDSTGEPQHF
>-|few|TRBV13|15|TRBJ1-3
TGTGCCAGCAGCCCCAGGTATTACTCTGGAAACACCATATATTTT
CASSPRYYSGNTIYF
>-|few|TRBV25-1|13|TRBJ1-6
TGTGCCAGCACCAGGGGCCCTAATTCACCCCTCCACTTT
CASTRGPNSPLHF
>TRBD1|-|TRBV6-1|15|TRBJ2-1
TGTGCCAGCCGCCCTCCAGGGGGCGGTTTGGATGAGCAGTTCTTC
CASRPPGGGLDEQFF
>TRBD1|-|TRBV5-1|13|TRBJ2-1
TGCGCCAGCAGCTTCGACAGGGGATATGAGCAGTTCTTC
CASSFDRGYEQFF
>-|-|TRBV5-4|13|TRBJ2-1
TGTGCCAGCAGCTTGGTAGAGGTGAATGAGCAGTTCTTC
CASSLVEVNEQFF
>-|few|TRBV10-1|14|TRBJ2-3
TGCGCCAGCAGTGAGGCAGGGGGCACAGATACGCAGTATTTT
CASSEAGGTDTQYF
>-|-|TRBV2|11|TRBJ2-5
TGTGCCAGTCAATACCAAGAGACCCAGTACTTC
CASQYQETQYF
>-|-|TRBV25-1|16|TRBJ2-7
TGTGCCAGCAGTGACCCGAGACAGGTCGGGACCTACGAGCAGTACTTC
CASSDPRQVGTYEQYF